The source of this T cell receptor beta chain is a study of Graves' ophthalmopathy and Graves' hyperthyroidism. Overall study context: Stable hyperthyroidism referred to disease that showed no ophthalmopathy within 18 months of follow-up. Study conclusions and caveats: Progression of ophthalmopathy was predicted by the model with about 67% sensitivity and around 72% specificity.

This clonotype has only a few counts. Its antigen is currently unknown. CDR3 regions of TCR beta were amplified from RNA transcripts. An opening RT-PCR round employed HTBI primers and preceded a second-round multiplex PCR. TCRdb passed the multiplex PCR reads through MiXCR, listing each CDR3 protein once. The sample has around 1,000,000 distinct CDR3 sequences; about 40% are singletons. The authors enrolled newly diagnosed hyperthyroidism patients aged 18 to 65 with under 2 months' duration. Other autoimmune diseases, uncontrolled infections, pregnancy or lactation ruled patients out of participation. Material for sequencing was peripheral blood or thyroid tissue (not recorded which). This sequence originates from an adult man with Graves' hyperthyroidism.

CDR3 protein: CASSYQGRQETQYF. CDR3 nucleotides: TGTGCCAGCAGTTACCAGGGGCGCCAAGAGACCCAGTACTTC. The V gene is TRBV7-2, the J gene TRBJ2-5; D possibly corresponds to TRBD1 (6 bases). CDR1 and CDR2 (germline): SGHTA, FQGNSA. This CDR3 is 14 amino acids long. Trimming left V 6 bases short and J 1 base short, with 12 bases between.